Presented here are 9 T cell receptor beta chains from one specimen sequenced in a study of cytomegalovirus exposure and HLA in healthy donors. A multiplex PCR was run with 60 Vbeta primers and 13 Jbeta primers. Assay: immunoSEQ multiplex PCR; the TCRdb copy retains only in-frame clones and omits some. The sample carries more than 60,000 clones, roughly 70% recorded once. Material for sequencing was PBMCs. The receptors shown here come from a man aged 40-49 years in good health and CMV-seropositive.

This clone was observed a few times. This chain uses TRBV2 with TRBJ2-5; D may be TRBD2 (7 bases). The CDR3 is 15 amino acids. V lost 7 bases and J 4 bases, leaving 19 bases between the germline ends. Germline loops: CDR1 SNHLY, CDR2 FYNNEI. The CDR3, as DNA: TGTGCCAGCACCCCTTCCGCCGGGGGGCGAGAGACCCAGTACTTC. This gives the protein CASTPSAGGRETQYF.

The chain joins TRBV9 to TRBJ2-3, with D uncertain. Germline V CDR1 and CDR2: SGDLS, YYNGEE. The CDR3 runs to 13 residues. Trimming took off 0 bases at V and 4 bases at J, with 6 bases between the two ends. CDR3 in amino acids: CASSVGLSDTQYF. The CDR3, as DNA: TGTGCCAGCAGCGTAGGACTCTCAGATACGCAGTATTTT.

V usage is TRBV10-3 and J usage is TRBJ2-1, with 8 bases that match TRBD1. CDR3 length equals 13 residues. With 2 bases clipped from V and 7 bases from J, the junction kept 1 base outside the gene matches. CDR1 ENHRY and CDR2 SYGVKD come from the germline V gene. The CDR3 region is CAISEGQGNEQFF. CDR3 in DNA: TGTGCCATCAGTGAGGGACAGGGAAATGAGCAGTTCTTC.

The chain couples TRBV9 to TRBJ1-1, with D possibly TRBD1 on 6 matching bases. V was clipped by 4 bases and J by 1 base, with 11 bases between them. This CDR3 has 14 residues. Per germline, CDR1 SGDLS and CDR2 YYNGEE. CDR3 protein: CASSPGQRNTEAFF. CDR3 coding DNA: TGTGCCAGCAGCCCCGGACAGAGGAACACTGAAGCTTTCTTT.

This clone came up once. The J gene is TRBJ1-5, the V gene TRBV5-6; D remains ambiguous. Looked up from germline, CDR1 is SGHDT and CDR2 is YYEEEE. Trimming stripped 0 bases from V and 7 bases from J, with 11 bases between. The CDR3 loop spans 14 amino acids. CDR3 bases: TGTGCCAGCAGCTTGGAGGGTGGAGGCCAGCCCCAGCATTTT. Residues: CASSLEGGGQPQHF.

The chain links TRBV5-1 to TRBJ1-4; 8 bases fit TRBD1. This CDR3 is 15 amino acids long. The V gene's germline CDR1 is SGHRS and CDR2 YFSETQ. With V trimmed by 3 bases and J by 7 bases, 8 bases remained unmatched. The CDR3 sequence: CASSSSTGGGEKLFF. CDR3 bases: TGCGCCAGCAGCTCCTCTACAGGGGGGGGTGAAAAACTGTTTTTT.

V usage is TRBV6-1 and J usage is TRBJ2-1; D remains ambiguous. The CDR3 extends over 13 amino acids. CDR1 is MNHNS and CDR2 is SASEGT in the germline V gene. The V and J ends lost 4 bases and 3 bases respectively, with 7 bases between them. The CDR3 nucleotides are TGTGCCAGCAGTGTACTGTACTACAATGAGCAGTTCTTC. Translated: CASSVLYYNEQFF.

V and J are TRBV5-1 and TRBJ2-1; 8 bases agree with TRBD1. Germline trimming cut 4 bases from V and 4 bases from J; bases unmatched to any gene: 7. CDR1 and CDR2 (germline): SGHRS, YFSETQ. This CDR3 contains 15 residues. DNA for the CDR3: TGCGCCAGCAGCGAGCGACAGGGGTCATACAATGAGCAGTTCTTC. Its protein is CASSERQGSYNEQFF.

The rearrangement uses TRBV7-2 and TRBJ1-2; 7 nucleotides line up with TRBD1. The junction had 9 bases not matched to a gene; V was cut back by 2 bases and J by 6 bases. This CDR3 is 15 amino acids long. Looked up from germline, CDR1 is SGHTA and CDR2 is FQGNSA. As DNA, the CDR3 is TGTGCCAGCAGCTTAAAGCCCGGGGACAGTCATGGCTACACCTTC. Translation: CASSLKPGDSHGYTF.